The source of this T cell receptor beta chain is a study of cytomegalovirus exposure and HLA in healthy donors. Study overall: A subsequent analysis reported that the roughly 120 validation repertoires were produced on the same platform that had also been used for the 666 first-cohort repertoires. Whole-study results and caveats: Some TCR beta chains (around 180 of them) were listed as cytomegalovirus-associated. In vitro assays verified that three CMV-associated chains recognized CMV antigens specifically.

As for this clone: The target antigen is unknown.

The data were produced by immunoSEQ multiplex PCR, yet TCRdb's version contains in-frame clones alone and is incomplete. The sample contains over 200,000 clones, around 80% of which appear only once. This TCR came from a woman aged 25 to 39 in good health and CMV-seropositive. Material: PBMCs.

The CDR3: CAWTHSPREKLFF. For the CDR3, the DNA is TGTGCCTGGACCCACTCCCCCAGGGAAAAACTGTTTTTT. The chain joins TRBV30 to TRBJ1-4, with D uncertain. CDR3 length: 13 residues. The germline V gene encodes CDR1 GTSNPN and CDR2 SVGIG (reference sequence). With 4 bases removed from V and 8 bases from J, the gap between germline ends came to 14 bases.